The next 19 T cell receptor beta chains were all read from a single sample in a study of blood T cell repertoires in COVID-19. This table comes from immunoSEQ multiplex PCR, and its TCRdb copy is limited to in-frame clones, with some not included. The sample lists 100,000 to 110,000 clones, roughly nine tenths occurring once. The sequencing sample was made of peripheral blood. These receptors were collected from a young man in a cohort sampled during active COVID-19.

The rearrangement joins TRBV18 to TRBJ2-2; TRBD2 aligns across 10 bases. Germline CDR1 and CDR2: KGHSH and LQKENI. The CDR3 is 16 amino acids. The V and J ends lost 3 bases and 4 bases, in that order; junction bases with no gene match: 5. CDR3 loop: CASSPPGLASTGELFF. The CDR3 DNA reads as TGTGCCAGCTCACCCCCGGGACTAGCGAGCACCGGGGAGCTGTTTTTT.

This clone was observed once. The V gene is TRBV9, the J gene TRBJ2-2, with D perhaps matching TRBD1 (5 bases). Trimming pared 0 bases from V and 4 bases from J, leaving 10 bases between. CDR1 SGDLS and CDR2 YYNGEE come from the germline V gene. There are 15 residues in the CDR3. In nucleotides, the CDR3 is TGTGCCAGCAGCGTAGAGAGCAGGGTCACCGGGGAGCTGTTTTTT. Its protein product is CASSVESRVTGELFF.

This rearrangement joins TRBV19 to TRBJ2-3; TRBD2 agrees at 9 bases. After removal of 4 bases from V and 2 bases from J, the junction contained 4 bases not matched to a gene. Per germline, CDR1 LNHDA and CDR2 SQIVND (reference sequence). The CDR3 sequence is 15 residues long. The CDR3 here is CASSSLAGITDTQYF. The CDR3 coding sequence is TGTGCCAGTAGTAGTCTAGCGGGGATCACAGATACGCAGTATTTT.

Only one count was recorded for this clone. J is TRBJ2-7 and V is TRBV3-1 (or the pseudogene TRBV3-2), with 13 nucleotides matching TRBD2. CDR3 length: 15 amino acids. V lost 3 bases to trimming and J lost 3 bases; unmatched junction nucleotides: 2. Germline V gene lookup returns CDR1 LGHDT and CDR2 YNNKEL (reference sequence). CDR3 nucleotide sequence: TGTGCCAGCAGCCAGAGACTAGCGGGGGGCTACGAGCAGTACTTC. It is translated as CASSQRLAGGYEQYF.

J is TRBJ2-7 and V is TRBV7-2; 9 bases align to TRBD2. The CDR3 has 16 amino acids. The germline gives CDR1 SGHTA, CDR2 FQGNSA. V shed 0 bases and J 3 bases; nucleotides not matched to a gene: 6. DNA of the CDR3: TGTGCCAGCAGCTTAGCGCTTGGGCGGGGGGGCTACGAGCAGTACTTC. Its translation: CASSLALGRGGYEQYF.

The chain links TRBV7-9 to TRBJ2-1, with a weak D call TRBD2 (6 bases). Deletions cut 1 base from V and 11 bases from J, with 18 bases between. The CDR3 has 15 residues. CDR1 SEHNR and CDR2 FQNEAQ come from the germline V gene (reference sequence). The CDR3 DNA is TGTGCCAGCAGCTTAGGTGGCGGGGTAATGGGAAAGCAGTTCTTC. This codes for CASSLGGGVMGKQFF.

This clone was found once. This chain uses TRBV5-4 with TRBJ1-3; TRBD1 matches at 9 bases. The trim removed 4 bases at V and 3 bases at J, leaving 11 bases unmatched. This CDR3 comprises 17 residues. CDR1 is SGHNT and CDR2 is YYREEE in the germline V gene (reference sequence). CDR3: CASSPKLQGADGNTIYF. The CDR3 region has the DNA TGTGCCAGCAGCCCTAAGTTACAGGGGGCAGATGGAAACACCATATATTTT.

The gene calls are TRBV6-6 and TRBJ2-2, with D uncertain. Germline V gene sequence: CDR1 MNHNY, CDR2 SVGAGI (reference sequence). The CDR3 has 13 amino acids. V lost 2 bases, J lost 5 bases, and 6 bases lay in between. CDR3 DNA: TGTGCCAGCAGTTACACAGAAACCGGGGAGCTGTTTTTT. It translates to CASSYTETGELFF.

CDR3 DNA: TGCGCCAGCAGCTTGGGCCCCGCAGGGGGGCGAATGAACACTGAAGCTTTCTTT. This sequence encodes CASSLGPAGGRMNTEAFF. This chain links TRBV5-1 with TRBJ1-1; TRBD1 aligns across 7 bases. This CDR3 comprises 18 residues. Germline V gives CDR1 SGHRS, CDR2 YFSETQ. The J segment lost 0 bases and the V segment lost 0 bases, leaving 11 bases of the junction unmatched.

This chain uses TRBV4-1 with TRBJ1-3; D is unresolved. The CDR3 totals 16 residues. V lost 6 bases and J 0 bases, leaving 15 bases between the germline ends. In germline, CDR1 is MGHRA, CDR2 YSYEKL. The CDR3 region has the DNA TGCGCCAGCAGTCTTCTCAGCGGCCTCTCTGGAAACACCATATATTTT. Its translation is CASSLLSGLSGNTIYF.

This clone was counted between two and nine times. Its ends do not fully match the called genes, so a read error is possible. The V call is TRBV5-1, the J call TRBJ1-3, with D maybe TRBD1 (5 bases). Germline V CDR1 and CDR2: SGHRS, YFSETQ. The CDR3 loop spans 14 amino acids. CDR3 in amino acids: CASSGASSGNTIYF. The CDR3 DNA follows: TGCGCCAGCAGCGGGGCATCCTCTGGCAACACCATATATTTT.

The rearrangement joins TRBV2 to TRBJ2-6, with D possibly matching TRBD1 (5 bases). Trimming removed 8 bases from V and 4 bases from J, with 15 bases in between. The CDR3 has 15 residues. The germline V gene has CDR1 SNHLY and CDR2 FYNNEI. The CDR3 region has the DNA TGTGCCAGCGGGGCCCTAGGGCCCGGGGCCAACGTCCTGACTTTC. Its translation: CASGALGPGANVLTF.

The rearrangement uses TRBV4-1 and TRBJ2-2, with 9 bases lining up with TRBD1. CDR3 length equals 19 residues. The germline V gene encodes CDR1 MGHRA and CDR2 YSYEKL. J gave up 1 base and V 1 base, and 10 bases lay outside the gene matches. As DNA, the CDR3 is TGCGCCAGCAGCCAAGCCGGGACAGGGAGAGCCTTGAACACCGGGGAGCTGTTTTTT. This translates into CASSQAGTGRALNTGELFF.

This clone was found once. V and J are TRBV6-6 and TRBJ2-7; 10 bases align to TRBD1. Trimming cost V 5 bases and J 3 bases; bases outside gene matches: 4. Germline lookup yields CDR1 MNHNY and CDR2 SVGAGI (reference sequence). The CDR3 spans 14 residues. CDR3 DNA: TGTGCCAGCAGTCCCTGGACAGGGGGCTACGAGCAGTACTTC. It specifies CASSPWTGGYEQYF.

The chain has TRBV18 and TRBJ2-7; D is possibly TRBD1 (6 bases). CDR3 size: 15 residues. CDR1 is KGHSH and CDR2 is LQKENI in the germline V gene. The V end lost 1 base, the J end lost 2 bases, and 12 bases lay between the germline ends. CDR3 protein: CASSPQRTAPYEQYF. CDR3 in DNA: TGTGCCAGCTCACCACAAAGGACAGCCCCCTACGAGCAGTACTTC.

This rearrangement joins TRBV5-6 to TRBJ2-2, with 8 bases fitting TRBD1. CDR1 SGHDT and CDR2 YYEEEE come from the germline V gene. The CDR3 sequence is 19 residues long. Trimming took 0 bases from V and 0 from J; bases not matched to a gene: 10. The CDR3 DNA sequence: TGTGCCAGCAGCTTGGCCGGGACAGGAATAAAAGCGAACACCGGGGAGCTGTTTTTT. Its translation: CASSLAGTGIKANTGELFF.

V usage is TRBV11-2 and J usage is TRBJ1-1; the D gene is possibly TRBD1 (6 bases). Germline CDR1 reads SGHAT; CDR2 reads FQNNGV. The CDR3 runs 16 residues. V was shortened by 1 base and J by 0 bases, with 12 bases between the two germline ends. The DNA for the CDR3 is TGTGCCAGCAGCTTAGTTTGGGGACAAATGAACACTGAAGCTTTCTTT. It is translated as CASSLVWGQMNTEAFF.

This chain connects TRBV27 to TRBJ2-1; D is unclear. V gave up 6 bases and J gave up 0 bases, with 9 bases separating them. The CDR3 runs 14 residues. Germline assignment: CDR1 MNHEY and CDR2 SMNVEV (reference sequence). CDR3 in DNA: TGTGCCAGCAGGTCCGCGAGCTCCTACAATGAGCAGTTCTTC. It translates to CASRSASSYNEQFF.

The V call is TRBV3-1 (or the pseudogene TRBV3-2), the J call TRBJ2-7, with 7 positions matching TRBD1. CDR3 length: 16 residues. Germline CDR1 and CDR2: LGHDT and YNNKEL (reference sequence). V was pared by 8 bases and J by 5 bases, with 18 bases of the junction left unmatched. CDR3 sequence (DNA): TGTGCCAGCTCTCCAAGGGGCAAGGGGGCGTGGGACGAGCAGTACTTC. This encodes CASSPRGKGAWDEQYF.